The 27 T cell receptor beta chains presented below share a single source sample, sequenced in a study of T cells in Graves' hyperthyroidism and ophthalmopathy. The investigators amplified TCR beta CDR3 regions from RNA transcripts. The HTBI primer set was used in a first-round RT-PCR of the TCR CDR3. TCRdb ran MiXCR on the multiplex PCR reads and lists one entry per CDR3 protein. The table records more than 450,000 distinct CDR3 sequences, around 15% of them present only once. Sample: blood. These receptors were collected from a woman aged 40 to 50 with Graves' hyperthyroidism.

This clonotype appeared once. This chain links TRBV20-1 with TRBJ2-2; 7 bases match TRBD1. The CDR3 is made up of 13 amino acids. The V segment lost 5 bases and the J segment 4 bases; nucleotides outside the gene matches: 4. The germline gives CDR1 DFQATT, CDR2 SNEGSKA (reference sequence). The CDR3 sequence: CSAGDRFTGELFF. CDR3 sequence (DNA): TGCAGTGCTGGGGACAGATTCACCGGGGAGCTGTTTTTT.

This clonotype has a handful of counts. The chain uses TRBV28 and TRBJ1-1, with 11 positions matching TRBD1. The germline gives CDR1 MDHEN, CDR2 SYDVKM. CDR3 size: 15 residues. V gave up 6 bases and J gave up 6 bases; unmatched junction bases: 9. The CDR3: CASRMRTGGRAEAFF. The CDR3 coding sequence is TGTGCCAGCAGAATGAGGACAGGGGGCCGAGCTGAAGCTTTCTTT.

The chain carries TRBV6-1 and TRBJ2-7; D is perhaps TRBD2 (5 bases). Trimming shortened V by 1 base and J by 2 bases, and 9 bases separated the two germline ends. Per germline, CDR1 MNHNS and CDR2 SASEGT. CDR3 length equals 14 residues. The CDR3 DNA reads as TGTGCCAGCAGTGAAGGTCTGGGAGCCTACGAGCAGTACTTC. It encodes CASSEGLGAYEQYF.

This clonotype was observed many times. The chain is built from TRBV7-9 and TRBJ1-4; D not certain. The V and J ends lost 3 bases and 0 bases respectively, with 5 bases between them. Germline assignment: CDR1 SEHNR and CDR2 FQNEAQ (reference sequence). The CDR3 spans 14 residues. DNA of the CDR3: TGTGCCAGCAGCTTCCTCGCAACTAATGAAAAACTGTTTTTT. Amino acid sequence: CASSFLATNEKLFF.

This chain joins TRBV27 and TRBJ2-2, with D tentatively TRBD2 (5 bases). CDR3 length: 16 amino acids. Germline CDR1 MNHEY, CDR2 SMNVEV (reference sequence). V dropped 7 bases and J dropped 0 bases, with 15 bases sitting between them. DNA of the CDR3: TGTGCCAGCAATACGAGGAGGCTCTCGAACACCGGGGAGCTGTTTTTT. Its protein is CASNTRRLSNTGELFF.

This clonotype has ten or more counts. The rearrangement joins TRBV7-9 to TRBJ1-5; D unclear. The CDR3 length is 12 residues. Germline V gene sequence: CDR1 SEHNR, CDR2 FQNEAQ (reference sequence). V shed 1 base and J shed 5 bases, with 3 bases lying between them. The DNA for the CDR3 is TGTGCCAGCAGCTTAGACTATCAGCCCCAGCATTTT. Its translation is CASSLDYQPQHF.

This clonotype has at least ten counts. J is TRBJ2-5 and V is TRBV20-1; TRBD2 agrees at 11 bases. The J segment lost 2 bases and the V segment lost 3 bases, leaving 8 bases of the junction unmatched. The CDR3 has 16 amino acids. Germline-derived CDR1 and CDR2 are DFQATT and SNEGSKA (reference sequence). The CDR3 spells CSARAGLAASQETQYF. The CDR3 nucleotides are TGCAGTGCTAGGGCGGGACTAGCGGCTTCTCAAGAGACCCAGTACTTC.

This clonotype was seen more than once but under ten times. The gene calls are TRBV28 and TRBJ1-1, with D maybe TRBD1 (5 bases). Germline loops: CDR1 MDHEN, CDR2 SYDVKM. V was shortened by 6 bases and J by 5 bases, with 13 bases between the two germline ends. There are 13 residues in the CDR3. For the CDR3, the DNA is TGTGCCAGCAGAAGGGGCCCTTCTACTGAAGCTTTCTTT. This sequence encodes CASRRGPSTEAFF.

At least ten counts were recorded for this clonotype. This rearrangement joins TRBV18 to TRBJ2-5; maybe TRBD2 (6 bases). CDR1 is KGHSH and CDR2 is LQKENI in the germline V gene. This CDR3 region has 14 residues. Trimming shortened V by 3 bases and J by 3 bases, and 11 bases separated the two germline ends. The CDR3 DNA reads TGTGCCAGCTCACCGAACGGCGGGGAAGAGACCCAGTACTTC. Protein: CASSPNGGEETQYF.

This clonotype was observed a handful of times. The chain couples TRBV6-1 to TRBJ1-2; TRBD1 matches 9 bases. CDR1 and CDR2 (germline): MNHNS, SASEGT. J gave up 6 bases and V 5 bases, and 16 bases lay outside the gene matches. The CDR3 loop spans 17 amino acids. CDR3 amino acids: CASSFQSGQGTFHGYTF. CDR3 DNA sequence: TGTGCCAGCAGTTTCCAATCTGGACAGGGGACATTTCATGGCTACACCTTC.

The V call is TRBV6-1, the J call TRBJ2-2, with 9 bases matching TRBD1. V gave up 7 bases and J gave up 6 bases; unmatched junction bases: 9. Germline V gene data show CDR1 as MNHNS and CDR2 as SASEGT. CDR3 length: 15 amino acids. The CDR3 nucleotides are TGTGCCAGCACCTCAGGGACAGGGATGGCCGGGGAGCTGTTTTTT. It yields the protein CASTSGTGMAGELFF.

The CDR3 sequence is CASSGPSGRADTQYF. The CDR3 DNA follows: TGCGCCAGCAGCGGGCCTAGCGGGAGAGCAGATACGCAGTATTTT. This sequence joins TRBV5-1 and TRBJ2-3; 10 bases map to TRBD2. Looked up from germline, CDR1 is SGHRS and CDR2 is YFSETQ. V was pared by 4 bases and J by 4 bases, with 6 bases of the junction left unmatched. The CDR3 is made up of 15 amino acids.

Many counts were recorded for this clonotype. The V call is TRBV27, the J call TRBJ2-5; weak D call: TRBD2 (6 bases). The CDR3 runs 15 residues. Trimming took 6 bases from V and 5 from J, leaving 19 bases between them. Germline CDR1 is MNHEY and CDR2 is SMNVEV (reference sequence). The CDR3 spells CASSQYGTEGETQYF. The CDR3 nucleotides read TGTGCCAGCAGCCAGTACGGGACGGAGGGGGAGACCCAGTACTTC.

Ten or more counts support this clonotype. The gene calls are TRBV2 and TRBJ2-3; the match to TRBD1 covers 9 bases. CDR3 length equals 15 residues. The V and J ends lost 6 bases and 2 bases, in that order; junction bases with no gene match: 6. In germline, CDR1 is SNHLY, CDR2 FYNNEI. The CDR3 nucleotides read TGTGCCAGCAGGGGGGACAGGGTCTACACAGATACGCAGTATTTT. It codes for CASRGDRVYTDTQYF.

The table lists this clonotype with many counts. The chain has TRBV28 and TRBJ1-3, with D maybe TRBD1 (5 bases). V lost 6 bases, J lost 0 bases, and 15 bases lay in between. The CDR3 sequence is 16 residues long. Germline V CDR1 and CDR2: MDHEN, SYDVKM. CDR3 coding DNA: TGTGCCAGCAGGGGGGGGGGAGGGAGCTCTGGAAACACCATATATTTT. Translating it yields CASRGGGGSSGNTIYF.

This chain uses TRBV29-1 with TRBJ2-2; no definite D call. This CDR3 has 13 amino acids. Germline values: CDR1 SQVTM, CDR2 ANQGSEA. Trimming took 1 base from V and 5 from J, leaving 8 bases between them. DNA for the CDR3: TGCAGCGTTGAAGTGGGCCAGACCGGGGAGCTGTTTTTT. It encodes CSVEVGQTGELFF.

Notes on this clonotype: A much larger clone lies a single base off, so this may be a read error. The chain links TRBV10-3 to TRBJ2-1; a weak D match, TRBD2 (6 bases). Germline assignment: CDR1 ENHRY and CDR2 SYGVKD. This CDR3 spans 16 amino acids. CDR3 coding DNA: TGTGTCATCAGTGAGTCGAATAGCGGAAGAAACAATGAGCAGTTCTTC. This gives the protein CVISESNSGRNNEQFF.

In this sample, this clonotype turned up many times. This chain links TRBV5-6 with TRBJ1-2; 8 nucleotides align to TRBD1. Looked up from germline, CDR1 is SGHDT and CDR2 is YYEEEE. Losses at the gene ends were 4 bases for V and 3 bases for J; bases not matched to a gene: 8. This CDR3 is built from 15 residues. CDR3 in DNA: TGTGCCAGCAGCGTCGGTGACAGGGGCTACTATGGCTACACCTTC. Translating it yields CASSVGDRGYYGYTF.

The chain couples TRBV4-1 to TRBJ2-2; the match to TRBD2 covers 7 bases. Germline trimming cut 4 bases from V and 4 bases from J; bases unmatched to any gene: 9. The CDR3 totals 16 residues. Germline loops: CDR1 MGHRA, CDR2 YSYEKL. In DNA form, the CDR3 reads TGCGCCAGCAGCCCGTCCGGTAGCGGGTTCACCGGGGAGCTGTTTTTT. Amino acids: CASSPSGSGFTGELFF.

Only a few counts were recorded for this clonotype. The CDR3 DNA reads TGCGCCAGCAGCCATGGACAGGGAGGCACCGGGGAGCTGTTTTTT. This sequence encodes CASSHGQGGTGELFF. The V gene is TRBV5-1, the J gene TRBJ2-2; 8 nucleotides line up with TRBD1. With 4 bases clipped from V and 4 bases from J, the junction kept 6 bases outside the gene matches. Germline CDR1 is SGHRS and CDR2 is YFSETQ. The CDR3 extends over 15 amino acids.

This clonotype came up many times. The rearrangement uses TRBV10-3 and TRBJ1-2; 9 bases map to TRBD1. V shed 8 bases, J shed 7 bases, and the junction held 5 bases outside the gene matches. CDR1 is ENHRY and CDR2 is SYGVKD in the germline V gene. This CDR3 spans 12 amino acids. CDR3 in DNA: TGTGCCATCGGGGGACAGGGTCCTGGCTACACCTTC. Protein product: CAIGGQGPGYTF.

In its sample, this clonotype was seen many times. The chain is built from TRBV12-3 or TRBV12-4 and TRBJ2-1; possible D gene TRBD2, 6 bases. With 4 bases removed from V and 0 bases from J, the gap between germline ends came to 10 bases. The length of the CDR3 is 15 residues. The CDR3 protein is CASSSSESSYNEQFF. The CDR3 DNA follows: TGTGCCAGCAGTTCTAGCGAGAGCTCCTACAATGAGCAGTTCTTC.

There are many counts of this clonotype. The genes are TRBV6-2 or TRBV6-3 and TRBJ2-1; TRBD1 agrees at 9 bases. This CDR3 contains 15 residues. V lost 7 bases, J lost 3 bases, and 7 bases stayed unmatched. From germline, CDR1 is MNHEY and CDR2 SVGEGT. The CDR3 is CASTAGTGIYNEQFF. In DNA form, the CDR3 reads TGTGCCAGCACCGCCGGGACAGGGATCTACAATGAGCAGTTCTTC.

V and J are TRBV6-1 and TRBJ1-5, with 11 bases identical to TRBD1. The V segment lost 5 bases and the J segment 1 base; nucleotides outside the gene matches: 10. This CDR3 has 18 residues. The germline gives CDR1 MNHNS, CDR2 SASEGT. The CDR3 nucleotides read TGTGCCAGCAGTTCAGAGGGACAGGGGGGAAACAGCAATCAGCCCCAGCATTTT. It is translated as CASSSEGQGGNSNQPQHF.

The DNA of the CDR3 is TGTGCCAGCAGTCCTAACCCATGGGACCAGCCCCAGCATTTT. Translated, it gives CASSPNPWDQPQHF. This chain uses TRBV6-1 with TRBJ1-5; TRBD1 is a possible D gene (5 bases). This CDR3 has 14 amino acids. V was trimmed by 5 bases and J by 7 bases, leaving 15 bases between them. Germline V gene data show CDR1 as MNHNS and CDR2 as SASEGT.

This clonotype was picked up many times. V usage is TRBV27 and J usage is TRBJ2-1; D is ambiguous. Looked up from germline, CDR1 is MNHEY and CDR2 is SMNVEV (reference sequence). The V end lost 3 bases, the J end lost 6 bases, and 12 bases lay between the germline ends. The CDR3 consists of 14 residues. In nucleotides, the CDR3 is TGTGCCAGCAGTTTTGCTATAGTAAGCAATGAGCAGTTCTTC. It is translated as CASSFAIVSNEQFF.

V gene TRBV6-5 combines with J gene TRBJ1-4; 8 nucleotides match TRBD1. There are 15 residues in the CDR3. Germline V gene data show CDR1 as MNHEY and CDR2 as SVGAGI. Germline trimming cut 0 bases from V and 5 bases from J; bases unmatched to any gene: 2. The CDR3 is CASSYSTGVNEKLFF. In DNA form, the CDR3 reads TGTGCCAGCAGTTACTCGACAGGGGTAAATGAAAAACTGTTTTTT.